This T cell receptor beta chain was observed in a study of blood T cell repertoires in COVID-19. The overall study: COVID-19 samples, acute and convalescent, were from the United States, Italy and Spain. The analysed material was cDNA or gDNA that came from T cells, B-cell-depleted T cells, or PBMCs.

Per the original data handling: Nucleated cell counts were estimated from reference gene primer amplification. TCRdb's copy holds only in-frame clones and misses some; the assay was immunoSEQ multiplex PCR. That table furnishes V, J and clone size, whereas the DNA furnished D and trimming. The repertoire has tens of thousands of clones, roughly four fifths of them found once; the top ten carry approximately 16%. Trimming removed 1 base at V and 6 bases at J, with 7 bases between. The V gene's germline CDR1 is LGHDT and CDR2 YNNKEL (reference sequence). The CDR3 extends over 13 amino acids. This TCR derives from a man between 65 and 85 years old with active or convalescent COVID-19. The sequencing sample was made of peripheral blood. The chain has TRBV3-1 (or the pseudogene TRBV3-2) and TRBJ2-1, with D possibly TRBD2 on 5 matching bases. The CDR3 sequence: CASSQAGSNEQFF. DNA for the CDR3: TGTGCCAGCAGCCAAGCGGGGAGCAATGAGCAGTTCTTC.